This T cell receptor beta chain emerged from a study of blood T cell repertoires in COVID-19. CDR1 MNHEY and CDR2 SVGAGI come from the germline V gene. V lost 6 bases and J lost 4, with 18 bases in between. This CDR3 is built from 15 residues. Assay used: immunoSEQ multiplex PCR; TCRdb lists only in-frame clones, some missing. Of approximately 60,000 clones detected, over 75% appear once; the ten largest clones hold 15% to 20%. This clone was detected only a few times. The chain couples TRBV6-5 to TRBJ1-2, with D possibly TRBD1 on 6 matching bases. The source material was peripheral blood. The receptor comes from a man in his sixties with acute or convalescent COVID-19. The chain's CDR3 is CASSLSGGRSYGYTF. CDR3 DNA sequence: TGTGCCAGCAGCCTTTCTGGGGGCAGGAGCTATGGCTACACCTTC.